Listed below are T cell receptor beta chains from one sample, sequenced in a study of blood T cells in healthy people across ages. From the 5' RACE reads, TCRdb called clonotypes with MiXCR, one entry per CDR3 protein. The top ten clones hold 4% of a sample with roughly 1.5 million distinct CDR3 sequences, under 55% of them seen once. The sequenced sample was blood. These receptors were obtained from a young woman in good health. Each CDR3 is given with its conserved first and last residue. D genes are given only for firm matches. For some rows the clone size is stated as once, few or many, or as a class when expanded; others skip it.

TRBV9	TRBJ1-2	NA	TRBD1	CASSPTNPGTGYGYTF	TGTGCCAGCAGCCCAACAAACCCAGGGACAGGCTATGGCTACACCTTC
TRBV2	TRBJ2-3	NA	NA	CASSRQGWNQPQYF	TGTGCCAGCAGCAGGCAGGGGTGGAATCAGCCCCAGTATTTT
TRBV28	TRBJ1-2	NA	NA	CASSWHGQNGYTF	TGTGCCAGCAGCTGGCATGGGCAAAACGGCTACACCTTC
TRBV6-1	TRBJ2-1	few	TRBD2	CASSPLWVSGTPYNEQFF	TGTGCCAGCTCTCCTTTGTGGGTTAGCGGGACCCCCTACAATGAGCAGTTCTTC
TRBV7-3	TRBJ2-6	NA	NA	CASSGLGTNSGANVLTF	TGTGCCAGCAGCGGTTTGGGGACGAACTCTGGGGCCAACGTCCTGACTTTC
TRBV6-1	TRBJ1-6	NA	NA	CASSKNRAYSYNSPLHF	TGTGCCAGCAGCAAAAACAGGGCCTACTCCTATAATTCACCCCTCCACTTT
TRBV9	TRBJ1-2	NA	NA	CASRHRDSYGYTF	TGTGCCAGCAGACACAGGGACTCCTATGGCTACACCTTC
TRBV5-1	TRBJ2-5	NA	NA	CASSLSQAGYGQYF	TGCGCCAGCAGCTTGAGTCAGGCCGGCTACGGGCAGTACTTC
TRBV12-3/TRBV12-4	TRBJ2-7	NA	TRBD2	CASSLQSGGYEQYF	TGTGCCAGCAGCCTCCAAAGCGGGGGATACGAGCAGTACTTC
TRBV24-1	TRBJ1-6	NA	NA	CATSPRAYNSPLHF	TGTGCCACCAGTCCGCGGGCATATAATTCACCCCTCCACTTT